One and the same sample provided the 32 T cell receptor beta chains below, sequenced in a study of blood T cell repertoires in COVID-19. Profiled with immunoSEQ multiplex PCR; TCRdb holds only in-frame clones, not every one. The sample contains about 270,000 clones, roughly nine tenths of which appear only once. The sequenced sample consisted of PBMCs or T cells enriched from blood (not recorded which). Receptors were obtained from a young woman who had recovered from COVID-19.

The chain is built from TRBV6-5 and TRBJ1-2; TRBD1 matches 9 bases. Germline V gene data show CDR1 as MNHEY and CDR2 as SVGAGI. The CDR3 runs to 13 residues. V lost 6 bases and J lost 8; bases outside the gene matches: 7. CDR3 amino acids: CASRQQGARGYTF. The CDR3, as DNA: TGTGCCAGCAGACAACAGGGGGCGCGAGGCTACACCTTC.

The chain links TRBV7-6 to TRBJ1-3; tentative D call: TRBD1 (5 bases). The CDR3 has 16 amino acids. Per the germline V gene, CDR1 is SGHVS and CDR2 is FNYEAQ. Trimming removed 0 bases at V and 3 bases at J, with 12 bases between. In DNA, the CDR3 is TGTGCCAGCAGCTTAGCCTACCGGGACTTTGGAAACACCATATATTTT. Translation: CASSLAYRDFGNTIYF. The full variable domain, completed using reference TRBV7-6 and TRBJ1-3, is GAGVSQSPRYKVTKRGQDVALRCDPISGHVSLYWYRQALGQGPEFLTYFNYEAQQDKSGLPNDRFSAERPEGSISTLTIQRTEQRDSAMYRCASSLAYRDFGNTIYFGEGSWLTVV.

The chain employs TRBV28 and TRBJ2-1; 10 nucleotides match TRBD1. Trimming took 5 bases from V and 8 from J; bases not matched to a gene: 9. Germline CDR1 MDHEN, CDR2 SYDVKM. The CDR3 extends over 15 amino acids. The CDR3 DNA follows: TGTGCCAGCAGTCCCTGGGGACAGGGGAGCGATGAGCAGTTCTTC. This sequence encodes CASSPWGQGSDEQFF.

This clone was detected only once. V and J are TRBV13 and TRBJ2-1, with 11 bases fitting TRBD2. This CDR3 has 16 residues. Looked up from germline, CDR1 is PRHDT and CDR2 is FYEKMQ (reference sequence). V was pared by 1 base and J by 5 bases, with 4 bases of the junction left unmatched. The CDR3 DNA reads TGTGCCAGCAGCTTAGATCTAGCGGGGGGTAACAATGAGCAGTTCTTC. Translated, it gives CASSLDLAGGNNEQFF.

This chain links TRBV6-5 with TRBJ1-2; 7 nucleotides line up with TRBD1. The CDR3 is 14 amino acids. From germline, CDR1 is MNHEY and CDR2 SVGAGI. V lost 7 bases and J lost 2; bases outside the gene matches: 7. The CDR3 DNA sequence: TGTGCCAGCACCGGGACAGCCACGAACTATGGCTACACCTTC. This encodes CASTGTATNYGYTF.

The CDR3 protein is CASSEDGRGGYEQYF. The CDR3, as DNA: TGTGCCAGCAGTGAAGATGGGCGGGGGGGCTACGAGCAGTACTTC. This rearrangement joins TRBV6-1 to TRBJ2-7, with 9 bases aligning to TRBD2. The CDR3 extends over 15 amino acids. J gave up 3 bases and V 1 base, and 4 bases lay outside the gene matches. Germline CDR1 MNHNS, CDR2 SASEGT.

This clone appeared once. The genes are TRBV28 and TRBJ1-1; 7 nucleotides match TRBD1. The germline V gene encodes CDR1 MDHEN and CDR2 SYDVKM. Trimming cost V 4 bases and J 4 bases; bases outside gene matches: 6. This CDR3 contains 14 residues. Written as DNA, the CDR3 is TGTGCCAGCAGTTGGGGGGCAGGGGGCACTGAAGCTTTCTTT. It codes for CASSWGAGGTEAFF.

CDR3 residues: CSVPDRGANYGYTF. CDR3 DNA: TGCAGCGTCCCGGATCGGGGGGCTAACTATGGCTACACCTTC. The V and J genes are TRBV29-1 and TRBJ1-2; weak D call: TRBD1 (5 bases). V lost 6 bases to trimming and J lost 0 bases, with 14 bases between them. Germline values: CDR1 SQVTM, CDR2 ANQGSEA. The CDR3 sequence is 14 residues long.

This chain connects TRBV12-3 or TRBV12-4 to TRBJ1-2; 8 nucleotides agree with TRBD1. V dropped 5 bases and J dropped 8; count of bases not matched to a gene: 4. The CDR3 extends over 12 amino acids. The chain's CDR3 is CASSIDRGGYTF. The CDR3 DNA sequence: TGTGCCAGCAGTATCGACAGGGGCGGCTACACCTTC.

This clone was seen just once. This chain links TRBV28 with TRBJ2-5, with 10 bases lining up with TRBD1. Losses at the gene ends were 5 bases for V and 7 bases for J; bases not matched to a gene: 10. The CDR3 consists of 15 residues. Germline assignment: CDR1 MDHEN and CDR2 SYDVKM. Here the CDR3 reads CASSPRTGGRSTQYF. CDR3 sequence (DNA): TGTGCCAGCAGTCCCCGGACAGGGGGACGCTCGACCCAGTACTTC.

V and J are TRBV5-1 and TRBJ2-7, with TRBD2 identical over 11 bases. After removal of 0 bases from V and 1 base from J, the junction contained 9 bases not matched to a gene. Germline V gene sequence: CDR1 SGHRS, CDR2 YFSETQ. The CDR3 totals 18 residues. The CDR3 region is CASSLAPSGGFSSYEQYF. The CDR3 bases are TGCGCCAGCAGCTTGGCCCCTAGCGGGGGGTTCAGTTCCTACGAGCAGTACTTC. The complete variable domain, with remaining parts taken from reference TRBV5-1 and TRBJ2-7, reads KAGVTQTPRYLIKTRGQQVTLSCSPISGHRSVSWYQQTPGQGLQFLFEYFSETQRNKGNFPGRFSGRQFSNSRSEMNVSTLELGDSALYLCASSLAPSGGFSSYEQYFGPGTRLTVT.

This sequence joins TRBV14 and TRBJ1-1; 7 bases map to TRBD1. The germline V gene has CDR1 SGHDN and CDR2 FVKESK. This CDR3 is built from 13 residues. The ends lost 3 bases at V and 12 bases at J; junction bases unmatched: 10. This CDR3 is CASSQVYYRGPFF. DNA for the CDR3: TGTGCCAGCAGCCAGGTTTATTACAGGGGACCTTTCTTT.

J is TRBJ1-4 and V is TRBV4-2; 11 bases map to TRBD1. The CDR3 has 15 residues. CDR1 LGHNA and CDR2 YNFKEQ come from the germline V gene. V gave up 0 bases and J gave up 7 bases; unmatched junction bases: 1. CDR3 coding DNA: TGTGCCAGCAGCCAAGATGGGACAGGGGGTGAAAAACTGTTTTTT. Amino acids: CASSQDGTGGEKLFF.

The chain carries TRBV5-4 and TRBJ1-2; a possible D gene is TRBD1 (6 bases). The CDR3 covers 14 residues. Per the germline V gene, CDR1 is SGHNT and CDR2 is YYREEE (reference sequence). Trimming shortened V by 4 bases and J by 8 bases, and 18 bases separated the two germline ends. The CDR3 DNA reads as TGTGCCAGCAGCGACGAGCGGGGGGCGGAGGGCTACACCTTC. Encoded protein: CASSDERGAEGYTF.

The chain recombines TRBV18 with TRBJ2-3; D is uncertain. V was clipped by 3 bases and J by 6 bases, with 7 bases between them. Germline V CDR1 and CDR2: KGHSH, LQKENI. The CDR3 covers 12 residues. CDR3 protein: CASSPYTDTQYF. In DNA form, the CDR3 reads TGTGCCAGCTCACCGTACACGGATACGCAGTATTTT.

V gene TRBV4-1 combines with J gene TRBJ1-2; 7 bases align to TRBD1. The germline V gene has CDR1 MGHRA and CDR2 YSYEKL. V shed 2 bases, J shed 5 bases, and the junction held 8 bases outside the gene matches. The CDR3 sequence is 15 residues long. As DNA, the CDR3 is TGCGCCAGCAGCCAATTACCGGGACAGAGGTATGGCTACACCTTC. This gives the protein CASSQLPGQRYGYTF.

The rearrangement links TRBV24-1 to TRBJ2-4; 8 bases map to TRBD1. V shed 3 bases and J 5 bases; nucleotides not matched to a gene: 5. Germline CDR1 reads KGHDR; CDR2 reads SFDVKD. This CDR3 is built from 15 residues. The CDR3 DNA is TGTGCCACCAGTGATCCGACAGGGGAACAAAACATTCAGTACTTC. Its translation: CATSDPTGEQNIQYF.

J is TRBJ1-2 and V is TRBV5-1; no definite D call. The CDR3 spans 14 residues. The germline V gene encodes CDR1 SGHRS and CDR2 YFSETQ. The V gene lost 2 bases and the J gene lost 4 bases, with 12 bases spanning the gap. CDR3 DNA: TGCGCCAGCAGCTTTGATGCGGGGAGCTATGGCTACACCTTC. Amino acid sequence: CASSFDAGSYGYTF.

CDR3 bases: TGTGCCAGCTCACCTTTCTTGGGACAGGGATCCTACGAGCAGTACTTC. Its protein product is CASSPFLGQGSYEQYF. The chain links TRBV18 to TRBJ2-7; 9 bases fit TRBD1. The germline gives CDR1 KGHSH, CDR2 LQKENI. This CDR3 spans 16 amino acids. V lost 3 bases and J lost 1; bases outside the gene matches: 7.

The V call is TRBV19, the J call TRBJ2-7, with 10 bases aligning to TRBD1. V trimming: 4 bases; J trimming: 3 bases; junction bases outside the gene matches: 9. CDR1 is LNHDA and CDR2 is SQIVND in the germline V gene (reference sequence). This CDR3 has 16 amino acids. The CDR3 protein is CASSKGGDRGFYEQYF. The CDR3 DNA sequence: TGTGCCAGTAGTAAGGGAGGGGACAGGGGATTCTACGAGCAGTACTTC.

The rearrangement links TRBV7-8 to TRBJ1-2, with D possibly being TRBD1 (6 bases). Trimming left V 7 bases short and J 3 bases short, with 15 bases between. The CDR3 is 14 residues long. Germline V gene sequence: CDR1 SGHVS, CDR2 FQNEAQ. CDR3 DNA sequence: TGTGCCAGCAACGAACAGGGCCAGGACTATGGCTACACCTTC. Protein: CASNEQGQDYGYTF.

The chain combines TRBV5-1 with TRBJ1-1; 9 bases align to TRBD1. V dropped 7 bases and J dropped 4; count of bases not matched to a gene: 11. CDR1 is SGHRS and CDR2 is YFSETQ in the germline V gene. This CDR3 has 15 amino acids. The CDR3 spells CASARFTGGGTEAFF. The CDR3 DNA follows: TGCGCCAGCGCGCGCTTTACAGGGGGCGGCACTGAAGCTTTCTTT.

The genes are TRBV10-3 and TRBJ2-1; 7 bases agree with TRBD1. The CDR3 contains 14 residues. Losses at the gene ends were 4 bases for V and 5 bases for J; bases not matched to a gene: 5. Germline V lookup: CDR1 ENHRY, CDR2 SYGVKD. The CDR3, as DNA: TGTGCCATCAGTGGGGATACAGGGGACAATGAGCAGTTCTTC. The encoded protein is CAISGDTGDNEQFF.

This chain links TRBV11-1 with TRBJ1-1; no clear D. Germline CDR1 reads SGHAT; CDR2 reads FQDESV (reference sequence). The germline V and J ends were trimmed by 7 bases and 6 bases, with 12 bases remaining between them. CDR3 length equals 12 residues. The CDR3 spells CASNGDNAEAFF. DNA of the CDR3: TGTGCCAGCAACGGTGACAATGCTGAAGCTTTCTTT.

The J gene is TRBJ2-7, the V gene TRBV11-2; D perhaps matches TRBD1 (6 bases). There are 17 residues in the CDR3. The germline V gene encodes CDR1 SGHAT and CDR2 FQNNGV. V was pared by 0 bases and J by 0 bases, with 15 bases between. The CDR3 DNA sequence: TGTGCCAGCAGCTTAGATCATAGGGACACCTTCTCCTACGAGCAGTACTTC. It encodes CASSLDHRDTFSYEQYF. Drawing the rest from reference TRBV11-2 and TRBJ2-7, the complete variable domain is EAGVAQSPRYKIIEKRQSVAFWCNPISGHATLYWYQQILGQGPKLLIQFQNNGVVDDSQLPKDRFSAERLKGVDSTLKIQPAKLEDSAVYLCASSLDHRDTFSYEQYFGPGTRLTVT.

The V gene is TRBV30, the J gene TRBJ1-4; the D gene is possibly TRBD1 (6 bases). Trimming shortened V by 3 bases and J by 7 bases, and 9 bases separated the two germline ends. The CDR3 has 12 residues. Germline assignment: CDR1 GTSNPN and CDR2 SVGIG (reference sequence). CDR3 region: CAWSRGSEKLFF. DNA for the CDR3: TGTGCCTGGAGCAGGGGAAGTGAAAAACTGTTTTTT.

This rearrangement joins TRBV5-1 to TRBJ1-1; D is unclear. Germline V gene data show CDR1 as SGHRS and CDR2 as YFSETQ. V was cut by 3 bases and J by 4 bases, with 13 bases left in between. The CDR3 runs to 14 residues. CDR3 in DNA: TGCGCCAGCAGCTCGGAACGCTCGGGCACTGAAGCTTTCTTT. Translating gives CASSSERSGTEAFF.

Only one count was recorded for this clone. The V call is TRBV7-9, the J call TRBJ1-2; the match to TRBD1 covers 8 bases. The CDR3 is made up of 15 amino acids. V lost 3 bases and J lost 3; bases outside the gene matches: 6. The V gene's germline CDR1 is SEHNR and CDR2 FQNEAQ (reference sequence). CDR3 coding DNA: TGTGCCAGCAGCTTCTCCGGGACAGGCTACTATGGCTACACCTTC. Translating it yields CASSFSGTGYYGYTF.

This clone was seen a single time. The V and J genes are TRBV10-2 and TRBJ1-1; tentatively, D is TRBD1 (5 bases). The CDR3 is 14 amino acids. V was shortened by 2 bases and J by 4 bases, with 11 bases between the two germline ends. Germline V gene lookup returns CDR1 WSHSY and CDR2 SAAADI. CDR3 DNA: TGCGCCAGCAGTGAGGGGGCGATACCCACTGAAGCTTTCTTT. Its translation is CASSEGAIPTEAFF.

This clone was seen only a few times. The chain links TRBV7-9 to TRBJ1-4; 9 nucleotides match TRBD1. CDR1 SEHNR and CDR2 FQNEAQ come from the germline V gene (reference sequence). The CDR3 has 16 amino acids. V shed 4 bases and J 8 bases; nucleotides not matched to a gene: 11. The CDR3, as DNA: TGTGCCAGCAGCTCCCGGGACAGGGCGTCCGGAGAAAAACTGTTTTTT. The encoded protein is CASSSRDRASGEKLFF.

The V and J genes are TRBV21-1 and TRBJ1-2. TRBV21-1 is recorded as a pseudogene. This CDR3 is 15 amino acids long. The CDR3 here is CASSKYYNSNYGYTF. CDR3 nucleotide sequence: TGTGCCAGCAGCAAATACTACAATTCTAACTATGGCTACACCTTC.

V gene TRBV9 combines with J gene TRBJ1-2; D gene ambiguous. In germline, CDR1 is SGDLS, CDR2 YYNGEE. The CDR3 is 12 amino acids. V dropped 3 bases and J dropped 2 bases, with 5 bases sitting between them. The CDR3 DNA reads TGTGCCAGCAGCGCGGTGAACTATGGCTACACCTTC. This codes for CASSAVNYGYTF.